This TCR beta chain was sequenced for a study of cytomegalovirus exposure and HLA in healthy donors. Study results and limitations: Later on, an analysis found that several of the most significant clusters appeared to be linked to common viral pathogens, which included parvovirus B19. Reportedly, TCR beta sequences accurately predicted HLA-A and HLA-B alleles in most subjects. Analysis performed later found more than 15,000 TCR beta sequences associated with HLA alleles at 0.05 false discovery rate.

In regard to this clone: The antigen is unknown.

The PCR ran on 60 Vbeta and 13 Jbeta primers. The method was immunoSEQ multiplex PCR; TCRdb's version includes in-frame clones alone and lacks a portion of them. The sample lists about 120,000 clones, roughly 78% occurring once. The CDR3 extends over 17 amino acids. V shed 4 bases, J shed 7 bases, and the junction held 12 bases outside the gene matches. Germline V gene sequence: CDR1 SEHNR, CDR2 FQNEAQ (reference sequence). Donors sampled were nominally healthy, though unrecorded immune exposures were likely. What was sequenced was PBMCs. The clonotype originates from a man younger than 45 in good health and CMV-seronegative. The chain couples TRBV7-9 to TRBJ1-4; 10 positions match TRBD1. Here the CDR3 DNA reads TGTGCCAGCAGCTCCTACGGGACAGGGGAAGATTTTGAAAAACTGTTTTTT. Amino acids: CASSSYGTGEDFEKLFF.